Presented here are 27 T cell receptor beta chains from one specimen sequenced in a study of shared clonotypes between healthy human individuals (dated by TCRdb to 2018 to 2020). Receptor libraries were prepared by the immunoSEQ multiplex PCR assay. In TCRdb, the immuneACCESS table is reduced to in-frame sequences with V and J assigned. These tables do not hold every clone; where another copy was compared, an unresolved V gene accounts for under half, and the others remain unexplained. Present in this sample are about 2.5 million clones, around 92% of which were seen just once. Jointly, the top ten make up about 0.36% of the sample. Sequencing was carried out using naive CD4+ T cells from PBMCs. The meaning of the sample's cell subset or site label: CD45RA+ positively selected. The origin of the receptors is a man aged 18 to 29 in good health. Some clones in this sample may be carry-over from other donors' samples.

V and J are TRBV19 and TRBJ1-5; D is possibly TRBD1 (5 bases). The CDR3 has 14 amino acids. V shed 8 bases and J shed 4 bases, with 15 bases lying between them. Germline V gene lookup returns CDR1 LNHDA and CDR2 SQIVND (reference sequence). In DNA form, the CDR3 reads TGTGCCAGTGCCGGGACTGGAAGAAATCAGCCCCAGCATTTT. Translated, it gives CASAGTGRNQPQHF. Full variable domain (missing parts from reference TRBV19 and TRBJ1-5): DGGITQSPKYLFRKEGQNVTLSCEQNLNHDAMYWYRQDPGQGLRLIYYSQIVNDFQKGDIAEGYSVSREKKESFPLTVTSAQKNPTAFYLCASAGTGRNQPQHFGDGTRLSIL.

The chain employs TRBV5-6 and TRBJ2-1; tentative D call: TRBD2 (6 bases). CDR1 is SGHDT, CDR2 YYEEEE, per germline. CDR3 length: 16 amino acids. V shed 0 bases and J shed 0 bases, with 10 bases lying between them. The CDR3 is CASSLASASSYNEQFF. The CDR3, as DNA: TGTGCCAGCAGCTTGGCTAGCGCGAGCTCCTACAATGAGCAGTTCTTC.

The J gene is TRBJ1-5, the V gene TRBV5-6, with unresolved D. V gave up 10 bases and J gave up 0 bases, with 8 bases separating them. Germline V gene sequence: CDR1 SGHDT, CDR2 YYEEEE. The CDR3 is 12 amino acids. The CDR3 sequence is CARPGSNQPQHF. The CDR3 DNA reads as TGTGCCCGTCCGGGTAGCAATCAGCCCCAGCATTTT.

This clone was detected a few times. The rearrangement uses TRBV2 and TRBJ1-5; D gene ambiguous. Trimming cost V 6 bases and J 0 bases, with 12 bases left between them. This CDR3 is built from 15 residues. Germline V gene sequence: CDR1 SNHLY, CDR2 FYNNEI. The CDR3 is CASRWNRDSNQPQHF. CDR3 nucleotide sequence: TGTGCCAGCAGGTGGAATCGAGATAGCAATCAGCCCCAGCATTTT.

The V gene is TRBV29-1, the J gene TRBJ2-1; either TRBD1 or TRBD2 may fit D (6 bases each). Trimming stripped 4 bases from V and 4 bases from J, with 11 bases between. Germline V CDR1 and CDR2: SQVTM, ANQGSEA. The CDR3 sequence is 13 residues long. CDR3 coding DNA: TGCAGCGTTGGGGAGGACAGATACAATGAGCAGTTCTTC. Its protein product is CSVGEDRYNEQFF.

V and J are TRBV6-6 and TRBJ2-2, with a weak D call TRBD2 (6 bases). The CDR3 loop spans 15 amino acids. The V end lost 0 bases, the J end lost 3 bases, and 8 bases lay between the germline ends. Germline loops: CDR1 MNHNY, CDR2 SVGAGI (reference sequence). CDR3 bases: TGTGCCAGCAGTTACTCGAGGGACTACACCGGGGAGCTGTTTTTT. It translates to CASSYSRDYTGELFF.

This chain links TRBV7-2 with TRBJ1-1; 7 nucleotides match TRBD1. CDR1 and CDR2 (germline): SGHTA, FQGNSA. CDR3 length: 14 amino acids. Trimming cost V 5 bases and J 4 bases; bases outside gene matches: 7. This CDR3 reads CASSTQGSGTEAFF. CDR3 DNA sequence: TGTGCCAGCAGCACACAGGGGTCGGGCACTGAAGCTTTCTTT.

The CDR3 sequence: CATSRRSGSFGDTQYF. CDR3 nucleotide sequence: TGTGCCACCAGCAGACGGAGTGGTTCGTTTGGAGATACGCAGTATTTT. V and J are TRBV15 and TRBJ2-3; D is undetermined. CDR1 and CDR2 (germline): LNHNV, YYDKDF (reference sequence). V gave up 2 bases and J gave up 5 bases, with 17 bases separating them. The CDR3 is 16 residues long. The whole variable domain, filled in from reference TRBV15 and TRBJ2-3, reads DAMVIQNPRYQVTQFGKPVTLSCSQTLNHNVMYWYQQKSSQAPKLLFHYYDKDFNNEADTPDNFQSRRPNTSFCFLDIRSPGLGDTAMYLCATSRRSGSFGDTQYFGPGTRLTVL.

This chain joins TRBV7-9 and TRBJ1-1; D remains ambiguous. Germline V CDR1 and CDR2: SEHNR, FQNEAQ (reference sequence). Trimming removed 7 bases at V and 7 bases at J, with 16 bases between. CDR3 length: 13 residues. The CDR3 loop is CASTPDMFSEAFF. The CDR3 nucleotides are TGTGCCAGCACCCCCGATATGTTTAGTGAAGCTTTCTTT. Full variable domain (rest looked up from reference TRBV7-9 and TRBJ1-1): DTGVSQNPRHKITKRGQNVTFRCDPISEHNRLYWYRQTLGQGPEFLTYFQNEAQLEKSRLLSDRFSAERPKGSFSTLEIQRTEQGDSAMYLCASTPDMFSEAFFGQGTRLTVV.

The J gene is TRBJ2-1, the V gene TRBV14; no definite D call. The ends were cut back, 8 bases at V and 4 bases at J, with 9 bases in the middle. The CDR3 has 12 amino acids. Per germline, CDR1 SGHDN and CDR2 FVKESK. The CDR3, as DNA: TGTGCCAGCGGCCGCCGGTACAATGAGCAGTTCTTC. It is translated as CASGRRYNEQFF.

The V gene is TRBV19, the J gene TRBJ2-4; tentatively, D is TRBD2 (6 bases). Between the trimmed V and J ends, which lost 5 bases and 6 bases, there was a span of 17 bases. The V gene's germline CDR1 is LNHDA and CDR2 SQIVND (reference sequence). The CDR3 consists of 15 residues. CDR3 nucleotides: TGTGCCAGTAGTTTCCGTGGGGGGTCGGGAAACATTCAGTACTTC. Translating it yields CASSFRGGSGNIQYF.

The chain joins TRBV7-8 to TRBJ2-1; D uncertain. Between the trimmed V and J ends, which lost 3 bases and 0 bases, there was a span of 9 bases. CDR3 length equals 15 residues. Germline loops: CDR1 SGHVS, CDR2 FQNEAQ. CDR3 region: CASSLGSSSYNEQFF. CDR3 DNA: TGTGCCAGCAGCTTGGGATCGAGCTCCTACAATGAGCAGTTCTTC.

The chain links TRBV5-6 to TRBJ1-5; D is ambiguous. Germline CDR1 SGHDT, CDR2 YYEEEE. The V end lost 0 bases, the J end lost 5 bases, and 9 bases lay between the germline ends. The CDR3 contains 14 residues. The CDR3 nucleotides are TGTGCCAGCAGCTTGGGATGGGGAGATCAGCCCCAGCATTTT. Amino acids: CASSLGWGDQPQHF.

This sequence joins TRBV5-1 and TRBJ2-1; TRBD2 agrees at 9 bases. The CDR3 loop spans 13 amino acids. The germline gives CDR1 SGHRS, CDR2 YFSETQ. V lost 5 bases, J lost 7 bases, and 4 bases stayed unmatched. The CDR3 loop is CASSLAGVNEQFF. The CDR3 DNA is TGCGCCAGCAGTTTAGCGGGAGTGAATGAGCAGTTCTTC. Supplemented by reference TRBV5-1 and TRBJ2-1, the full variable domain reads KAGVTQTPRYLIKTRGQQVTLSCSPISGHRSVSWYQQTPGQGLQFLFEYFSETQRNKGNFPGRFSGRQFSNSRSEMNVSTLELGDSALYLCASSLAGVNEQFFGPGTRLTVL.

The J gene is TRBJ1-2, the V gene TRBV12-5; D remains unclear. The CDR3 extends over 14 amino acids. The germline V gene has CDR1 LGHNT and CDR2 FRNRAP. Trimming left V 0 bases short and J 2 bases short, with 7 bases between. The CDR3 DNA reads TGTGCTAGTGGTTTGGTCGGGCGGAACTATGGCTACACCTTC. Its protein is CASGLVGRNYGYTF.

The chain recombines TRBV27 with TRBJ2-1; 11 bases align to TRBD2. The CDR3 length is 19 residues. CDR1 is MNHEY, CDR2 SMNVEV, per germline (reference sequence). The V and J ends lost 5 bases and 0 bases, in that order; junction bases with no gene match: 12. In DNA form, the CDR3 reads TGTGCCAGCAGTCCCACCACTAGCGGGAGAGGGGCCTCCTACAATGAGCAGTTCTTC. It specifies CASSPTTSGRGASYNEQFF.

The chain combines TRBV28 with TRBJ1-2, with D possibly being TRBD1 (5 bases). Germline V gene lookup returns CDR1 MDHEN and CDR2 SYDVKM. This CDR3 spans 14 amino acids. V lost 5 bases, J lost 0 bases, and 10 bases lay in between. In nucleotides, the CDR3 is TGTGCCAGCAGTGTGACAGCCTCTAACTATGGCTACACCTTC. Amino acids: CASSVTASNYGYTF.

The rearrangement links TRBV28 to TRBJ1-2, with a tentative D call TRBD1 (6 bases). The CDR3 is 17 residues long. Germline CDR1 and CDR2: MDHEN and SYDVKM. V lost 6 bases and J lost 1, with 21 bases in between. The CDR3 DNA reads TGTGCCAGCAGACCCCCCCCTCCAGGGGCGAATAACTATGGCTACACCTTC. Its translation: CASRPPPPGANNYGYTF.

This clone was observed once. This rearrangement joins TRBV7-2 to TRBJ2-5; TRBD1 matches at 8 bases. CDR1 and CDR2 (germline): SGHTA, FQGNSA. J lost 7 bases, V lost 8 bases, and 12 bases had no gene match. This CDR3 region has 14 residues. The CDR3 sequence: CASDPWTGMGTQYF. DNA for the CDR3: TGTGCCAGCGACCCCTGGACAGGGATGGGGACCCAGTACTTC.

The gene calls are TRBV5-4 and TRBJ2-3; 13 bases align to TRBD2. The CDR3 contains 17 residues. Trimming took 3 bases from V and 4 from J; bases not matched to a gene: 8. Per germline, CDR1 SGHNT and CDR2 YYREEE (reference sequence). CDR3 DNA: TGTGCCAGCAGCTCCGGACTAGCGGGAGTGGCTGCAGATACGCAGTATTTT. It encodes CASSSGLAGVAADTQYF.

The chain employs TRBV9 and TRBJ2-5, with D possibly TRBD2 on 7 matching bases. Germline V gene data show CDR1 as SGDLS and CDR2 as YYNGEE. The V and J ends lost 0 bases and 7 bases respectively, with 16 bases between them. CDR3 length: 15 amino acids. The CDR3 sequence is CASSVVAGGAGTQYF. The CDR3 DNA reads as TGTGCCAGCAGCGTAGTCGCTGGGGGGGCTGGGACCCAGTACTTC.

The gene calls are TRBV6-1 and TRBJ2-7; no clear D. Germline V gives CDR1 MNHNS, CDR2 SASEGT. This CDR3 is built from 15 residues. Trimming cost V 9 bases and J 3 bases, with 21 bases left between them. The CDR3 nucleotides are TGTGCCAGTAGACCCTTGACCCGATACAACTACGAGCAGTACTTC. Translating it yields CASRPLTRYNYEQYF.

The CDR3 sequence: CASSPRTSGAYTQYF. The CDR3 DNA reads as TGTGCCAGCAGCCCTCGGACTAGTGGGGCCTATACGCAGTATTTT. The genes are TRBV9 and TRBJ2-3, with 7 bases that match TRBD2. Trimming removed 4 bases from V and 7 bases from J; junction bases left unmatched: 12. This CDR3 has 15 residues. Germline CDR1 is SGDLS and CDR2 is YYNGEE.

The rearrangement joins TRBV13 to TRBJ2-7; either TRBD1 or TRBD2 may fit D (6 bases each). V lost 0 bases and J lost 6, with 18 bases in between. The CDR3 has 16 amino acids. Germline lookup yields CDR1 PRHDT and CDR2 FYEKMQ (reference sequence). In DNA, the CDR3 is TGTGCCAGCAGCTTAGGCCGAGGGGGGATCCTTAGCGAGCAGTACTTC. It is translated as CASSLGRGGILSEQYF.

The chain carries TRBV6-6 and TRBJ2-7, with D perhaps matching TRBD2 (5 bases). Germline V gives CDR1 MNHNY, CDR2 SVGAGI (reference sequence). The CDR3 sequence is 11 residues long. Trimming left V 5 bases short and J 7 bases short, with 9 bases between. In DNA, the CDR3 is TGTGCCAGCAGTCGGGGAGAAGAGCAGTACTTC. Its protein is CASSRGEEQYF.

A few counts support this clone. This sample includes further DNA sequences coding for the same CDR3. The gene calls are TRBV5-1 and TRBJ1-1, with D unclear. V was shortened by 0 bases and J by 0 bases, with 3 bases between the two germline ends. Germline assignment: CDR1 SGHRS and CDR2 YFSETQ. CDR3 length equals 13 residues. CDR3 nucleotide sequence: TGCGCCAGCAGCTTGGGACTGAACACTGAAGCTTTCTTT. Protein sequence: CASSLGLNTEAFF.

Points on this clone: This specimen includes other DNA sequences encoding the same CDR3. The chain combines TRBV30 with TRBJ2-5; D might be TRBD1 (5 bases). From germline, CDR1 is GTSNPN and CDR2 SVGIG (reference sequence). The CDR3 runs 12 residues. Trimming took off 4 bases at V and 2 bases at J, with 8 bases between the two ends. In DNA, the CDR3 is TGTGCCTGGACCTCAGGGCAAGAGACCCAGTACTTC. It specifies CAWTSGQETQYF.